The 19 T cell receptor beta chains below all came from one sample that was sequenced in a study of blood T cell repertoires in COVID-19. Sequencing was performed with immunoSEQ multiplex PCR; in TCRdb, only in-frame clones are kept and a portion is missing. In the table there are 60,000 to 70,000 clones, approximately 90% of which are singletons. Material: PBMCs or T cells enriched from blood (not recorded which). The receptors originated from a woman in her thirties or forties who had recovered from COVID-19.

This chain connects TRBV27 to TRBJ1-3, with no clear D. This CDR3 comprises 16 residues. Deletions cut 3 bases from V and 8 bases from J, with 20 bases between. Looked up from germline, CDR1 is MNHEY and CDR2 is SMNVEV (reference sequence). CDR3 loop: CASSLPYHYLQDTIYF. The CDR3 nucleotides read TGTGCCAGCAGTTTGCCCTACCATTACCTCCAAGACACCATATATTTT.

The rearrangement joins TRBV10-3 to TRBJ1-1; D might be TRBD1 (6 bases). Germline lookup yields CDR1 ENHRY and CDR2 SYGVKD. This CDR3 is built from 14 residues. Trimming removed 3 bases at V and 1 base at J, with 9 bases between. CDR3 amino acids: CAISDGQPNTEAFF. DNA for the CDR3: TGTGCCATCAGTGACGGACAGCCGAACACTGAAGCTTTCTTT.

The J gene is TRBJ1-2, the V gene TRBV9, with D maybe TRBD1 (6 bases). The CDR3 has 15 amino acids. The V end was cut by 0 bases, the J end by 7 bases, with 16 bases between. Germline V gene data show CDR1 as SGDLS and CDR2 as YYNGEE. The CDR3 bases are TGTGCCAGCAGCGTAGGGACAGACGACGCAGGTGGCTACACCTTC. This gives the protein CASSVGTDDAGGYTF. Supplemented by reference TRBV9 and TRBJ1-2, the full variable domain reads DSGVTQTPKHLITATGQRVTLRCSPRSGDLSVYWYQQSLDQGLQFLIQYYNGEERAKGNILERFSAQQFPDLHSELNLSSLELGDSALYFCASSVGTDDAGGYTFGSGTRLTVV.

The chain recombines TRBV6-5 with TRBJ1-3; D remains unclear. The germline V gene encodes CDR1 MNHEY and CDR2 SVGAGI. The CDR3 contains 14 residues. Trimming removed 6 bases at V and 1 base at J, with 10 bases between. CDR3 sequence (DNA): TGTGCCAGCAGCGCCCAAGCGTCTGGAAACACCATATATTTT. Its translation: CASSAQASGNTIYF.

The chain employs TRBV19 and TRBJ2-2, with 8 nucleotides matching TRBD1. This CDR3 comprises 19 residues. The V segment lost 4 bases and the J segment 2 bases; nucleotides outside the gene matches: 15. Germline V gene sequence: CDR1 LNHDA, CDR2 SQIVND (reference sequence). The CDR3 DNA follows: TGTGCCAGTAGTACTTCAGGGGGCCTTTTCTACCTTAACACCGGGGAGCTGTTTTTT. Residues: CASSTSGGLFYLNTGELFF.

This chain connects TRBV5-1 to TRBJ1-2; 7 nucleotides agree with TRBD1. V shed 0 bases, J shed 5 bases, and the junction held 10 bases outside the gene matches. CDR1 is SGHRS, CDR2 YFSETQ, per germline. The CDR3 runs to 16 residues. This CDR3 is CASSLDEGAIRYGYTF. For the CDR3, the DNA is TGCGCCAGCAGCTTGGATGAGGGGGCTATAAGATATGGCTACACCTTC.

This clone was observed once. The chain links TRBV7-6 to TRBJ2-2, with TRBD2 matching over 12 bases. Germline lookup yields CDR1 SGHVS and CDR2 FNYEAQ. The CDR3 is made up of 18 amino acids. Trimming cost V 4 bases and J 5 bases; bases outside gene matches: 11. The CDR3: CASSSQLAGGEATGELFF. The CDR3 DNA follows: TGTGCCAGCAGCTCCCAACTAGCGGGGGGCGAAGCGACCGGGGAGCTGTTTTTT.

V gene TRBV3-1 (or the pseudogene TRBV3-2) combines with J gene TRBJ1-2, with TRBD1 as a possible D gene (6 bases). CDR1 is LGHDT, CDR2 YNNKEL, per germline (reference sequence). The CDR3 loop spans 16 amino acids. V lost 0 bases, J lost 2 bases, and 13 bases lay in between. The CDR3 spells CASSQEAGARNYGYTF. The CDR3 DNA follows: TGTGCCAGCAGCCAAGAAGCGGGGGCACGAAACTATGGCTACACCTTC.

This chain connects TRBV3-1 (or the pseudogene TRBV3-2) to TRBJ2-7, with D possibly being TRBD1 (6 bases). Germline V gives CDR1 LGHDT, CDR2 YNNKEL (reference sequence). The CDR3 is 15 residues long. Between the trimmed V and J ends, which lost 1 base and 2 bases, there was a span of 12 bases. The CDR3 region has the DNA TGTGCCAGCAGCCAAGCTGCCCGGACAGCCTACGAGCAGTACTTC. This codes for CASSQAARTAYEQYF.

In DNA form, the CDR3 reads TGTGCCAGCAGCCAAGCTGGGCAGGGTAGTGGCTACACCTTC. Translating gives CASSQAGQGSGYTF. The chain has TRBV3-1 (or the pseudogene TRBV3-2) and TRBJ1-2, with D possibly TRBD1 on 5 matching bases. There are 14 residues in the CDR3. CDR1 and CDR2 from the germline V gene are LGHDT and YNNKEL (reference sequence). V was cut by 1 base and J by 7 bases, with 13 bases left in between.

The V and J genes are TRBV10-3 and TRBJ1-1; 7 bases match TRBD1. CDR3 length: 13 amino acids. Germline V gene data show CDR1 as ENHRY and CDR2 as SYGVKD. Trimming cost V 10 bases and J 8 bases; bases outside gene matches: 13. CDR3 amino acids: CASRMGQGEEAFF. The DNA of the CDR3 is TGTGCCAGCAGAATGGGGCAGGGGGAGGAAGCTTTCTTT.

The chain links TRBV7-9 to TRBJ1-3; no definite D call. This CDR3 contains 12 residues. Germline assignment: CDR1 SEHNR and CDR2 FQNEAQ (reference sequence). The germline V and J ends were trimmed by 1 base and 7 bases, with 5 bases remaining between them. DNA of the CDR3: TGTGCCAGCAGCTTAGTATTGAACACCATATATTTT. Protein product: CASSLVLNTIYF.

The V gene is TRBV7-9, the J gene TRBJ2-3; 8 nucleotides line up with TRBD2. The junction had 9 bases not matched to a gene; V was cut back by 5 bases and J by 5 bases. Germline values: CDR1 SEHNR, CDR2 FQNEAQ (reference sequence). CDR3 length equals 15 residues. CDR3 in amino acids: CASSLLAGGQDTQYF. CDR3 DNA sequence: TGTGCCAGCAGCCTCCTCGCGGGGGGACAAGATACGCAGTATTTT.

This clone has only one observation. The rearrangement links TRBV6-5 to TRBJ1-1; 7 bases match TRBD1. Germline values: CDR1 MNHEY, CDR2 SVGAGI. The V segment lost 6 bases and the J segment 7 bases; nucleotides outside the gene matches: 14. This CDR3 contains 15 residues. CDR3 loop: CASRSLTGTEFEAFF. Written as DNA, the CDR3 is TGTGCCAGCAGAAGCCTAACCGGGACAGAGTTTGAAGCTTTCTTT.

This clone was seen a few times. This chain uses TRBV5-5 with TRBJ1-1; 7 nucleotides agree with TRBD1. CDR3 length: 15 residues. Trimming took 1 base from V and 7 from J; bases not matched to a gene: 10. Germline V gene data show CDR1 as SGHKS and CDR2 as YYEKEE (reference sequence). As DNA, the CDR3 is TGTGCCAGCAGCTTGTTTTCCGGGACAGCAAATGAAGCTTTCTTT. Translating gives CASSLFSGTANEAFF. Looking up the rest from reference TRBV5-5 and TRBJ1-1 gives the full variable domain: DAGVTQSPTHLIKTRGQQVTLRCSPISGHKSVSWYQQVLGQGPQFIFQYYEKEERGRGNFPDRFSARQFPNYSSELNVNALLLGDSALYLCASSLFSGTANEAFFGQGTRLTVV.

This clone has more than one count but fewer than ten. The gene calls are TRBV9 and TRBJ2-3, with 10 bases aligning to TRBD2. The CDR3 contains 19 residues. The V segment lost 3 bases and the J segment 6 bases; nucleotides outside the gene matches: 19. Germline-derived CDR1 and CDR2 are SGDLS and YYNGEE. CDR3 sequence (DNA): TGTGCCAGCAGCGCCAAATTCTTTCCTAGCGGGGGAGTTCGGGATACGCAGTATTTT. Protein sequence: CASSAKFFPSGGVRDTQYF.

The rearrangement joins TRBV4-1 to TRBJ2-7; 8 bases are shared with TRBD1. This CDR3 comprises 15 residues. Unmatched junction bases numbered 5, after V lost 4 bases and J lost 0 bases. Per the germline V gene, CDR1 is MGHRA and CDR2 is YSYEKL. The CDR3 DNA follows: TGCGCCAGCAGCCCCTCCGGGACAGGCTCCTACGAGCAGTACTTC. Its protein product is CASSPSGTGSYEQYF.

The chain carries TRBV7-6 and TRBJ1-5; 9 bases agree with TRBD1. The CDR3 length is 16 residues. V trimming: 6 bases; J trimming: 6 bases; junction bases outside the gene matches: 12. Germline assignment: CDR1 SGHVS and CDR2 FNYEAQ. CDR3 protein: CASSRGTGISVQPQHF. The CDR3 region has the DNA TGTGCCAGCAGTAGGGGGACAGGGATTTCCGTTCAGCCCCAGCATTTT.

J is TRBJ2-7 and V is TRBV28; TRBD1 might be the D (6 bases). CDR1 MDHEN and CDR2 SYDVKM come from the germline V gene. V was trimmed by 1 base and J by 3 bases, leaving 10 bases between them. The CDR3 runs 14 residues. CDR3 in DNA: TGTGCCAGCAGTTTATCCAGGGGCAACTACGAGCAGTACTTC. Protein: CASSLSRGNYEQYF.